This T cell receptor beta chain was identified during a study of regulatory T cells in long-lasting Graves disease. This clonotype was recorded many times. As to time point: newly diagnosed GD, antithyroid drugs for less than 3 months. Scientists built the TCR library using RNA that was extracted from PBMCs. For TCR beta, libraries came from iRepertoire HTBI primers and Arm-PCR of CDR3 regions. TCRdb independently ran MiXCR on the multiplex PCR reads; one entry per CDR3 protein. The sample yields a few hundred thousand distinct CDR3 sequences, 14% to 15% seen once. Another study also made use of these data, one on T cells in Graves' hyperthyroidism and ophthalmopathy.

The sequencing here drew on peripheral blood mononuclear cells (PBMCs), taken at new diagnosis, from a patient treated with antithyroid drugs. The sequence was collected from a woman aged 40 to 49 with Graves disease.

The CDR3 DNA reads TGTGCCAGCAGTTTCGGTGTGCCGGTAGGGCCCCAGCATTTT. Its protein is CASSFGVPVGPQHF. The chain links TRBV12-3 or TRBV12-4 to TRBJ1-5; D ambiguous. V was trimmed by 3 bases and J by 9 bases, leaving 15 bases between them. This CDR3 region has 14 residues.